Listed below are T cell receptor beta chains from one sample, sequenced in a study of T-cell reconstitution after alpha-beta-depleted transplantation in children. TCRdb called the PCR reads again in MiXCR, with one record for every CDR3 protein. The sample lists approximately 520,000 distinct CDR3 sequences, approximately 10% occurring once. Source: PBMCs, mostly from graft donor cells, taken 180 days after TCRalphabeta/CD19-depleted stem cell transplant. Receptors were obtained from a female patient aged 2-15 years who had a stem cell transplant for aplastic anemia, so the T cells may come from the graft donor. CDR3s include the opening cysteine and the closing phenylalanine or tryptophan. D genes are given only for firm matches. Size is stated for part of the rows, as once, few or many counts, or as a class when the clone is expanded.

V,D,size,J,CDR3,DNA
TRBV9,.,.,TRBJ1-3,CASSVGNTATGNTIYF,TGTGCCAGCAGCGTAGGTAACACGGCGACTGGAAACACCATATATTTT
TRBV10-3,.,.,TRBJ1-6,CAISESIQVRDSPLHF,TGTGCCATCAGTGAGTCGATACAGGTGCGGGATTCACCCCTCCACTTT
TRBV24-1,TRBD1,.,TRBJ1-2,CATSDRAGYTF,TGTGCCACCTCGGACAGGGCGGGCTACACCTTC
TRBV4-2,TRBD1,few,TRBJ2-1,CASSPRTGRNEQFF,TGTGCCAGCAGCCCTAGGACAGGGAGAAATGAGCAGTTCTTC
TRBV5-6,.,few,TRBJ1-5,CASSLGQANQPQHF,TGTGCCAGCAGCTTGGGACAGGCTAATCAGCCCCAGCATTTT
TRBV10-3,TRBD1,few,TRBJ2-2,CAISGTGTSPGELFF,TGTGCCATCAGTGGGACAGGGACCTCACCCGGGGAGCTGTTTTTT
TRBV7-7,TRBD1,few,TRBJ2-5,CASSQGQDQETQYF,TGTGCCAGCAGCCAGGGACAGGACCAAGAGACCCAGTACTTC
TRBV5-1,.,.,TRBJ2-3,CASRLTAGGTDTQYF,TGCGCCAGCCGCCTGACGGCCGGAGGCACAGATACGCAGTATTTT
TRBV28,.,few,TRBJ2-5,CASSLLGRVEETQYF,TGTGCCAGCAGTTTATTGGGCAGGGTCGAAGAGACCCAGTACTTC
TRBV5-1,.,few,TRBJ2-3,CASSLWQGMTDTQYF,TGCGCCAGCAGCTTATGGCAGGGGATGACAGATACGCAGTATTTT
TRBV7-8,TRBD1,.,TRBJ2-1,CASSPRMTGGWNEQFF,TGTGCCAGCAGCCCTCGGATGACAGGGGGCTGGAATGAGCAGTTCTTC
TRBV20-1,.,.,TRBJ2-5,CSARDTREWRETQYF,TGCAGTGCTAGAGATACCCGGGAGTGGCGAGAGACCCAGTACTTC
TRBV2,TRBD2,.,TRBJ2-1,CASRRIAGPSYNEQFF,TGTGCCAGCAGGCGAATAGCGGGTCCCTCCTACAATGAGCAGTTCTTC
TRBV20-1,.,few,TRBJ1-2,CSAGWDTGGYTF,TGCAGTGCCGGATGGGACACGGGGGGCTACACCTTC
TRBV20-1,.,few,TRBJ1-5,CSARDRARGGQPQHF,TGCAGTGCTAGAGATCGCGCCAGGGGTGGTCAGCCCCAGCATTTT
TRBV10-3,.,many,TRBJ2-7,CAISPTGREEQYF,TGTGCCATCAGCCCGACAGGTCGCGAAGAGCAGTACTTC
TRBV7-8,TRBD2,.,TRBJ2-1,CASSLDRAGGHNEQFF,TGTGCCAGCAGCTTAGATCGGGCGGGAGGGCACAATGAGCAGTTCTTC
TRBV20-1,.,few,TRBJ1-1,CSARDAGYTEAFF,TGCAGTGCTAGAGATGCGGGGTATACTGAAGCTTTCTTT
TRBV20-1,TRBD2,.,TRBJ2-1,CSARNSGRTYNEQFF,TGCAGTGCTAGAAACAGCGGGAGAACCTACAATGAGCAGTTCTTC
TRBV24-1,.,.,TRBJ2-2,CATSGIEGFNTGELFF,TGTGCCACCAGTGGGATTGAGGGATTTAACACCGGGGAGCTGTTTTTT
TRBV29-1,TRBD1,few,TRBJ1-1,CSGDPWTGGVVNTEAFF,TGCAGCGGAGACCCTTGGACAGGGGGTGTCGTGAACACTGAAGCTTTCTTT
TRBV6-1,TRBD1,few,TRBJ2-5,CASIPGTGDETQYF,TGTGCCAGCATCCCCGGGACAGGGGATGAGACCCAGTACTTC
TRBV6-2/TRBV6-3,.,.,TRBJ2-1,CASSRTRGSYNEQFF,TGTGCCAGCAGTCGGACAAGGGGCTCCTACAATGAGCAGTTCTTC
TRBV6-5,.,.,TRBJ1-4,CASSQQGGKLFF,TGTGCCAGCAGTCAACAGGGTGGAAAACTGTTTTTT
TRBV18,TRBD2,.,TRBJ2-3,CASSPRPSGLTDTQYF,TGTGCCAGCTCACCACGCCCTAGCGGTCTCACAGATACGCAGTATTTT
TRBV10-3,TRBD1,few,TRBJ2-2,CAITHTGDTGELFF,TGTGCCATCACCCACACAGGGGACACCGGGGAGCTGTTTTTT
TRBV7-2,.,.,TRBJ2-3,CASKRTTSVDTQYF,TGTGCCAGCAAACGGACTACCTCGGTAGATACGCAGTATTTT
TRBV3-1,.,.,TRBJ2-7,CASSPRSAAGIPYEQYF,TGTGCCAGCAGCCCCAGAAGTGCTGCGGGAATCCCCTACGAGCAGTACTTC
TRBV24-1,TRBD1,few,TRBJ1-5,CATSGTGGNQPQHF,TGTGCCACCAGTGGGACAGGGGGCAATCAGCCCCAGCATTTT